The 5 T cell receptor beta chains given below trace back to one sample, sequenced in a study of blood T cell repertoires in COVID-19. Produced via immunoSEQ multiplex PCR; TCRdb's table is partial and in-frame only. This table has approximately 190,000 clones, 80% to 90% appearing once. Sequenced: peripheral blood. The receptors were sampled from a human donor in a cohort sampled during active COVID-19.

The chain links TRBV28 to TRBJ2-3; 11 nucleotides line up with TRBD2. After removal of 5 bases from V and 7 bases from J, the junction contained 8 bases not matched to a gene. The CDR3 covers 15 residues. CDR1 and CDR2 (germline): MDHEN, SYDVKM. Here the CDR3 DNA reads TGTGCCAGCAGTGGACTAGCGGGTTCCTCTCATACGCAGTATTTT. Its protein product is CASSGLAGSSHTQYF.

The rearrangement uses TRBV2 and TRBJ2-1; TRBD2 aligns across 13 bases. Per germline, CDR1 SNHLY and CDR2 FYNNEI. The CDR3 spans 14 residues. Trimming cost V 8 bases and J 4 bases; bases outside gene matches: 2. The CDR3 protein is CASGLAGVYNEQFF. The CDR3 DNA is TGTGCCAGCGGACTAGCGGGAGTTTACAATGAGCAGTTCTTC. The full variable domain, in which reference TRBV2 and TRBJ2-1 provide the parts outside the CDR3, is EPEVTQTPSHQVTQMGQEVILRCVPISNHLYFYWYRQILGQKVEFLVSFYNNEISEKSEIFDDQFSVERPDGSNFTLKIRSTKLEDSAMYFCASGLAGVYNEQFFGPGTRLTVL.

This clone appeared once. The chain links TRBV29-1 to TRBJ2-5; 7 nucleotides agree with TRBD1. J gave up 2 bases and V 8 bases, and 8 bases lay outside the gene matches. CDR3 length: 13 amino acids. CDR1 SQVTM and CDR2 ANQGSEA come from the germline V gene. CDR3 protein: CSIDRVTQETQYF. The DNA of the CDR3 is TGCAGCATAGACAGGGTCACACAAGAGACCCAGTACTTC.

CDR3 residues: CASSQQFDEKLFF. The DNA for the CDR3 is TGTGCCAGTAGTCAACAGTTTGATGAAAAACTGTTTTTT. The chain is built from TRBV19 and TRBJ1-4; D call uncertain. This CDR3 is 13 amino acids long. V was pared by 5 bases and J by 6 bases, with 10 bases between. Germline V lookup: CDR1 LNHDA, CDR2 SQIVND (reference sequence).

This chain uses TRBV28 with TRBJ2-6, with a tentative D call TRBD1 (6 bases). This CDR3 is built from 13 residues. Looked up from germline, CDR1 is MDHEN and CDR2 is SYDVKM. V lost 11 bases, J lost 0 bases, and 8 bases lay in between. CDR3 sequence (DNA): TGTGCCTTCAGGGGCTCTGGGGCCAACGTCCTGACTTTC. Its translation: CAFRGSGANVLTF.